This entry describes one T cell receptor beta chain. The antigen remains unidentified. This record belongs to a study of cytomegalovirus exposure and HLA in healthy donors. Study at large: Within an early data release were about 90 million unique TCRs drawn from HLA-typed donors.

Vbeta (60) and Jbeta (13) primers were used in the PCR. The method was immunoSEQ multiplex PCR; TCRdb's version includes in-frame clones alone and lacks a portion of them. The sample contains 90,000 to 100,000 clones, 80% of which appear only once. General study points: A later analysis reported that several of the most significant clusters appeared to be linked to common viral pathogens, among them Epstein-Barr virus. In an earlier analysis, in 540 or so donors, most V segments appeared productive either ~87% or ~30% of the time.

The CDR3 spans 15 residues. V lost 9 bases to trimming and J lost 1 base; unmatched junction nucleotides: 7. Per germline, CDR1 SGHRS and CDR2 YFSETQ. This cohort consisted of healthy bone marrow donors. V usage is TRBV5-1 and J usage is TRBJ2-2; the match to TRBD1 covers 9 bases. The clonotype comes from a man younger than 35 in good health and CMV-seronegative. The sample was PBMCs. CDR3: CATNTGQGNTGELFF. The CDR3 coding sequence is TGCGCCACAAACACGGGACAGGGGAACACCGGGGAGCTGTTTTTT.